A single sample is the source of the 6 T cell receptor beta chains below, sequenced in a study of cytotoxic CD8 clonotypes in ibrutinib-treated CLL. The method was immunoSEQ multiplex PCR; TCRdb's version includes in-frame clones alone and lacks a portion of them. The repertoire consists of more than 85,000 clones, with roughly four fifths occurring once and the leading ten covering under 30%. Sequenced here: PBMCs, sampled after 24 months of ibrutinib treatment. Every receptor here comes from a human donor with chronic lymphocytic leukemia.

A note on this clone: It may be a read error: a sequence one base away is much more abundant. The sample carries other DNA sequences with the same CDR3. The chain couples TRBV13 to TRBJ1-1; D remains ambiguous. Per the germline V gene, CDR1 is PRHDT and CDR2 is FYEKMQ (reference sequence). Trimming took off 2 bases at V and 1 base at J, with 5 bases between the two ends. The CDR3 contains 13 residues. CDR3 DNA: TGTGCCAGCAGCTTAAGCCGGAACACTGAAGCTTTCTTT. It specifies CASSLSRNTEAFF.

The chain uses TRBV6-5 and TRBJ2-7; D gene ambiguous. Germline V gene sequence: CDR1 MNHEY, CDR2 SVGAGI. The CDR3 has 11 residues. Deletions cut 2 bases from V and 6 bases from J, with 5 bases between. The chain's CDR3 is CASSYSGEQYF. The DNA for the CDR3 is TGTGCCAGCAGTTACAGTGGCGAGCAGTACTTC.

V is TRBV7-3 and J is TRBJ2-5; maybe TRBD1 (7 bases). The CDR3 has 14 residues. Germline V gives CDR1 SGHTA, CDR2 FQGTGA. Trimming left V 4 bases short and J 4 bases short, with 13 bases between. CDR3 DNA: TGTGCCAGCAGCTCCCAGGGGGGAGGAGAGACCCAGTACTTC. Translated: CASSSQGGGETQYF.

The chain is built from TRBV9 and TRBJ1-5; no clear D gene. Germline lookup yields CDR1 SGDLS and CDR2 YYNGEE. This CDR3 comprises 15 residues. V shed 0 bases and J shed 0 bases, with 7 bases lying between them. Here the CDR3 reads CASSVAGSSNQPQHF. DNA of the CDR3: TGTGCCAGCAGCGTAGCCGGGAGTAGCAATCAGCCCCAGCATTTT.

The chain joins TRBV7-9 to TRBJ1-2; tentatively, D is TRBD1 (6 bases). Germline V lookup: CDR1 SEHNR, CDR2 FQNEAQ (reference sequence). The CDR3 runs to 13 residues. Trimming pared 2 bases from V and 2 bases from J, leaving 6 bases between. The CDR3 protein is CASSLQGNYGYTF. In DNA, the CDR3 is TGTGCCAGCAGCTTACAGGGGAACTATGGCTACACCTTC.

The gene calls are TRBV28 and TRBJ2-1; 9 bases agree with TRBD2. The CDR3 extends over 16 amino acids. The trim removed 8 bases at V and 0 bases at J, leaving 8 bases unmatched. Germline V CDR1 and CDR2: MDHEN, SYDVKM. The CDR3 DNA reads as TGTGCCAGCTCAAGCCCGACTAGCGGCTCCTACAATGAGCAGTTCTTC. This sequence encodes CASSSPTSGSYNEQFF.